A selection of T cell receptor beta chains follows, all from one sample in a study of T cell repertoires in cytomegalovirus infection. MiXCR, applied by TCRdb to the reads, yields one record per CDR3 protein. Found here are 200,000 to 250,000 distinct CDR3 sequences, about 23% of them singletons; the top ten hold around a sixth. The sequenced sample consisted of CD8+ T cells from PBMCs. These receptors originate from a human donor in good health (CMV status not recorded). Some clones in this sample may be carry-over from other donors' samples. CDR3s include the opening cysteine and the closing phenylalanine or tryptophan. The D gene is left open where the match is weak. Clone sizes are given selectively: once, few, many, or a class where the clone is expanded.

TRBV12-3/TRBV12-4	-	TRBJ1-4	-	CASSLFTTNEKLFF	TGTGCCAGCAGTTTATTCACAACTAATGAAAAACTGTTTTTT
TRBV7-6	-	TRBJ1-4	-	CASSLRGRNEKLFF	TGTGCCAGCAGCTTAAGGGGGAGGAACGAAAAACTGTTTTTT
TRBV25-1	TRBD1	TRBJ1-2	-	CASSESGQNYGYTF	TGTGCCAGCAGTGAATCGGGACAGAACTATGGCTACACCTTC
TRBV20-1	TRBD2	TRBJ2-3	-	CSARGTSGVTDTQYF	TGCAGTGCTAGGGGGACTAGCGGGGTAACAGATACGCAGTATTTT
TRBV28	TRBD2	TRBJ2-7	-	CASNPYSGGYEQYF	TGTGCCAGCAATCCCTATTCGGGGGGCTACGAGCAGTACTTC
TRBV19	TRBD1	TRBJ1-2	once	CASSMWELDRGLYGYTF	TGTGCCAGTAGTATGTGGGAGTTGGACAGGGGACTGTATGGCTACACCTTC
TRBV7-8	TRBD2	TRBJ2-3	many	CASSFWTSGGVSTDTQYF	TGTGCCAGCAGCTTTTGGACTAGCGGGGGGGTTAGCACAGATACGCAGTATTTT
TRBV12-3/TRBV12-4	TRBD1	TRBJ2-1	-	CATSNRGPENNEQFF	TGTGCCACCTCAAACAGGGGCCCCGAGAACAATGAGCAGTTCTTC
TRBV20-1	-	TRBJ1-2	few	CSARRPANFYGYTF	TGCAGTGCTAGAAGGCCAGCGAATTTCTATGGCTACACCTTC
TRBV7-9	-	TRBJ2-1	-	CASSSAGTNYNEQFF	TGTGCCAGCAGCTCGGCCGGGACAAACTACAATGAGCAGTTCTTC
TRBV7-6	-	TRBJ1-5	few	CASSPDEFGGPQHF	TGTGCCAGCAGCCCTGACGAGTTCGGGGGGCCCCAGCATTTT
TRBV28	-	TRBJ1-2	few	CASSLVLTGLQRYGYTF	TGTGCCAGCAGTTTAGTCCTGACAGGATTGCAGCGTTATGGCTACACCTTC
TRBV7-9	TRBD1	TRBJ2-7	few	CASSHGLSGGEQYF	TGTGCCAGCAGCCACGGACTCTCAGGGGGCGAGCAGTACTTC
TRBV6-4	-	TRBJ2-5	few	CARTGGGETQYF	TGTGCCAGAACAGGGGGGGGAGAGACCCAGTACTTC
TRBV7-9	TRBD1	TRBJ2-1	few	CASSPQGTYNEQFF	TGTGCCAGCAGCCCACAGGGGACCTACAATGAGCAGTTCTTC
TRBV9	TRBD2	TRBJ2-2	-	CASSGGRGGLGGELFF	TGTGCCAGCAGCGGAGGGCGGGGGGGCCTCGGCGGGGAGCTGTTTTTT
TRBV20-1	TRBD2	TRBJ2-7	-	CSVPGGAKYEQYF	TGCAGTGTTCCGGGGGGGGCCAAGTACGAGCAGTACTTC
TRBV20-1	-	TRBJ2-7	-	CSAMSDTSYEQYF	TGCAGTGCTATGAGTGACACCTCCTACGAGCAGTACTTC
TRBV7-9	-	TRBJ1-1	few	CASSLGGPAEAFF	TGTGCCAGCAGCTTAGGGGGGCCCGCTGAAGCTTTCTTT
TRBV7-9	-	TRBJ2-7	-	CASSPGVTSYEQYF	TGTGCCAGCAGCCCAGGTGTCACGAGCTACGAGCAGTACTTC
TRBV27	TRBD1	TRBJ1-2	many	CASMGQGYGYTF	TGTGCCAGCATGGGACAGGGGTATGGCTACACCTTC
TRBV19	-	TRBJ2-7	-	CASSMKAQGIYEQYF	TGTGCCAGTAGTATGAAGGCTCAGGGTATCTACGAGCAGTACTTC
TRBV12-3/TRBV12-4	TRBD2	TRBJ2-2	few	CASSSGLAGGTTGELFF	TGTGCCAGCAGTTCCGGACTAGCGGGGGGTACCACCGGGGAGCTGTTTTTT
TRBV29-1	-	TRBJ2-1	many	CSVDPVDNEQFF	TGCAGCGTAGACCCAGTCGACAATGAGCAGTTCTTC
TRBV7-8	-	TRBJ1-2	few	CASSPDPGDYGYTF	TGTGCCAGCAGTCCCGATCCTGGGGACTATGGCTACACCTTC
TRBV7-9	TRBD2	TRBJ2-1	few	CASSLLSGGALNEQFF	TGTGCCAGCAGCTTACTTAGCGGGGGGGCTTTAAATGAGCAGTTCTTC
TRBV7-9	TRBD1	TRBJ1-2	-	CASSSPGQEDYGYTF	TGTGCCAGCAGCTCACCGGGACAGGAAGACTATGGCTACACCTTC
TRBV19	-	TRBJ1-1	-	CASKEGGTEAFF	TGTGCCAGTAAGGAGGGGGGCACTGAAGCTTTCTTT
TRBV11-1	TRBD1	TRBJ1-1	-	CASSLDPRDRGLTEAFF	TGTGCCAGCAGCTTAGACCCCCGGGACAGGGGGCTTACTGAAGCTTTCTTT
TRBV6-1	-	TRBJ1-1	few	CASRDSHTEAFF	TGTGCCAGCAGGGATTCCCACACTGAAGCTTTCTTT
TRBV12-3/TRBV12-4	-	TRBJ2-1	few	CASSLGLSVGNEQFF	TGTGCCAGCAGTTTAGGGCTAAGTGTGGGCAATGAGCAGTTCTTC
TRBV20-1	TRBD1	TRBJ1-3	few	CSAIDRDSPGNTIYF	TGCAGTGCCATAGACAGGGACTCTCCTGGAAACACCATATATTTT
TRBV14	-	TRBJ2-7	-	CASSPGSGYEQYF	TGTGCCAGCAGCCCCGGCTCCGGCTACGAGCAGTACTTC
TRBV2	-	TRBJ2-7	-	CASRTRGAGEQYF	TGTGCCAGCAGAACAAGAGGGGCCGGCGAGCAGTACTTC
TRBV7-2	TRBD2	TRBJ2-2	few	CASSDLAGAPTGELFF	TGTGCCAGCAGCGACCTAGCGGGGGCCCCAACCGGGGAGCTGTTTTTT
TRBV27	TRBD1	TRBJ1-2	-	CASSFWDRDGYTF	TGTGCCAGCAGTTTCTGGGACAGGGATGGCTACACCTTC
TRBV20-1	-	TRBJ2-1	few	CSANRVAYNEQFF	TGCAGTGCCAACAGGGTGGCCTACAATGAGCAGTTCTTC
TRBV6-1	-	TRBJ2-7	many	CASSYTSSYEQYF	TGTGCCAGCAGCTATACTAGCTCCTACGAGCAGTACTTC
TRBV29-1	TRBD2	TRBJ2-1	few	CSALGLAGPTPIYNEQFF	TGCAGCGCCCTGGGACTAGCGGGGCCCACTCCGATCTACAATGAGCAGTTCTTC
TRBV23-1	-	TRBJ2-7	few	CASSQGLSPGQKAYEQYF	TGCGCCAGCAGTCAAGGGCTAAGTCCTGGACAGAAAGCCTACGAGCAGTACTTC
TRBV10-3	TRBD2	TRBJ2-5	-	CAISPSQAGGQETQYF	TGTGCCATCAGCCCATCCCAAGCGGGGGGCCAAGAGACCCAGTACTTC
TRBV4-1	TRBD2	TRBJ2-3	-	CASSQDSGGDTQYF	TGCGCCAGCAGCCAAGACAGCGGGGGTGATACGCAGTATTTT
TRBV4-1	-	TRBJ1-5	-	CASSHFGNENQPQHF	TGCGCCAGCAGCCATTTCGGTAACGAGAATCAGCCCCAGCATTTT
TRBV28	TRBD1	TRBJ2-3	-	CASSWRGQGTDTQYF	TGTGCCAGCAGCTGGAGAGGACAGGGCACAGATACGCAGTATTTT